This TCR beta chain is from a study of T cells in Graves' hyperthyroidism and ophthalmopathy. In the study overall: Before any treatment, at initial diagnosis, peripheral blood was collected.

Germline CDR1 is SEHNR and CDR2 is FQNEAQ (reference sequence). The germline V and J ends were trimmed by 6 bases and 6 bases, with 14 bases remaining between them. CDR3 size: 13 residues. Using RNA transcripts as the source, TCR beta CDR3 regions were amplified. The HTBI primer set drove a first-round RT-PCR of the TCR CDR3. TCRdb redid the calling of the multiplex PCR reads with MiXCR, one entry per CDR3 protein. Of fewer than 500,000 distinct CDR3 sequences listed, about 15% were seen once; the top ten hold about 20%. Material for sequencing was blood. This chain joins TRBV7-9 and TRBJ1-2; D is perhaps TRBD1 (5 bases). This clonotype was obtained from a woman aged 25-40 years with Graves' ophthalmopathy. The CDR3 sequence is CASRPRQLDGYTF. CDR3 coding DNA: TGTGCCAGCAGACCTCGACAGCTAGATGGCTACACCTTC.